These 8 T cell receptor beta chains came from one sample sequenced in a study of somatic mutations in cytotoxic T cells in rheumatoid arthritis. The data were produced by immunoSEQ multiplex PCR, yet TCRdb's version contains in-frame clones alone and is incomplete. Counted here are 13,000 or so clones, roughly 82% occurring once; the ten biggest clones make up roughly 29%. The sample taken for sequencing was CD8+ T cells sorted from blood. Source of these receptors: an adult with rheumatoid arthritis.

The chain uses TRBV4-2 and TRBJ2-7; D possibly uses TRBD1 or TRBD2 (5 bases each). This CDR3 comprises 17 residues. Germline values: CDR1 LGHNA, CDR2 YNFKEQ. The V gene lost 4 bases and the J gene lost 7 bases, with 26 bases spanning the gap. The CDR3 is CASSRIRSAGRREEQYF. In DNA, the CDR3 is TGTGCCAGCAGCCGGATCAGGTCGGCAGGGAGAAGAGAGGAGCAGTACTTC.

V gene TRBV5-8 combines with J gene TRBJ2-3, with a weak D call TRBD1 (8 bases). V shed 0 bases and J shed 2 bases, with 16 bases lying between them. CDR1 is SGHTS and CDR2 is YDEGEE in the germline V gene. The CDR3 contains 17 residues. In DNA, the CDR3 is TGTGCCAGCAGCTTGGAAGGACAGGGAGGGCTCACAGATACGCAGTATTTT. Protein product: CASSLEGQGGLTDTQYF.

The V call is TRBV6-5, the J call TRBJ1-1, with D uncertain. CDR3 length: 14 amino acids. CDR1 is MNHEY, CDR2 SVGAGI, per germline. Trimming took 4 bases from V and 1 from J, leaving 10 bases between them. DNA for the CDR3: TGTGCCAGCAGTTTAAGTCGGGGGAACACTGAAGCTTTCTTT. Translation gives CASSLSRGNTEAFF.

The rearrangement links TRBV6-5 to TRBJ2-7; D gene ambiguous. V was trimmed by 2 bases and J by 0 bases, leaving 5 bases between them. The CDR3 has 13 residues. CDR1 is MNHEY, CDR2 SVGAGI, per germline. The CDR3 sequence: CASSYHISYEQYF. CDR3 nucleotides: TGTGCCAGCAGTTACCACATCTCCTACGAGCAGTACTTC.

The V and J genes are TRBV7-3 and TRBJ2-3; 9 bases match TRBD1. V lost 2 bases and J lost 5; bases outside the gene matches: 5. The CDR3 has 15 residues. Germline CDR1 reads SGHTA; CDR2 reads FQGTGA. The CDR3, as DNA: TGTGCCAGCAGCTTAGCTTGGACAGGGGTAGATACGCAGTATTTT. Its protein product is CASSLAWTGVDTQYF. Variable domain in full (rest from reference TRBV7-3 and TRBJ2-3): GAGVSQTPSNKVTEKGKYVELRCDPISGHTALYWYRQSLGQGPEFLIYFQGTGAADDSGLPNDRFFAVRPEGSVSTLKIQRTERGDSAVYLCASSLAWTGVDTQYFGPGTRLTVL.

In DNA, the CDR3 is TGTGCCAGCAGCCATCCCGGACAGGGGTACACAGATACGCAGTATTTT. This codes for CASSHPGQGYTDTQYF. The V gene is TRBV2, the J gene TRBJ2-3; 9 bases align to TRBD1. This CDR3 comprises 16 residues. In germline, CDR1 is SNHLY, CDR2 FYNNEI. The junction had 9 bases not matched to a gene; V was cut back by 6 bases and J by 2 bases. Full variable domain (remainder filled in from reference TRBV2 and TRBJ2-3): EPEVTQTPSHQVTQMGQEVILRCVPISNHLYFYWYRQILGQKVEFLVSFYNNEISEKSEIFDDQFSVERPDGSNFTLKIRSTKLEDSAMYFCASSHPGQGYTDTQYFGPGTRLTVL.

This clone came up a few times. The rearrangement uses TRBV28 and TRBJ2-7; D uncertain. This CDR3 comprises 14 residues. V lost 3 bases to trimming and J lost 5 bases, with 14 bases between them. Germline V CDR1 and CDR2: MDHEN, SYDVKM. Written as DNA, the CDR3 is TGTGCCAGCAGTTTCCTGGGCCCTGGCGACGAGCAGTACTTC. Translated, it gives CASSFLGPGDEQYF.

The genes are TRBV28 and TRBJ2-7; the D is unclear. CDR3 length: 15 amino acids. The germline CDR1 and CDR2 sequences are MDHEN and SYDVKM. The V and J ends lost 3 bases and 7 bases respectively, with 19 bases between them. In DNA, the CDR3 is TGTGCCAGCAGTTTGGAAACAGCCCTTGGAGAAGAGCAGTACTTC. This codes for CASSLETALGEEQYF.